The 28 T cell receptor beta chains in this list originate from one sample, sequenced in a study of cytomegalovirus exposure and HLA in healthy donors. Use of 60 Vbeta and 13 Jbeta primers characterized the PCR. Repertoires were generated with immunoSEQ multiplex PCR, while TCRdb's copy carries only in-frame clones and drops some. Here the sample spans approximately 190,000 clones, around 64% being singletons. Sequenced sample: PBMCs. These receptors were taken from a middle-aged man in good health and CMV-seropositive.

This clone was seen once. This chain connects TRBV10-3 to TRBJ1-2, with a tentative D call TRBD1 (5 bases). This CDR3 contains 14 residues. Looked up from germline, CDR1 is ENHRY and CDR2 is SYGVKD. V lost 0 bases, J lost 8 bases, and 13 bases lay in between. CDR3 coding DNA: TGTGCCATCAGTGAGTCAGGGGCGCAAATGGGCTACACCTTC. Translation gives CAISESGAQMGYTF.

The V and J genes are TRBV28 and TRBJ2-1; TRBD1 matches at 7 bases. Germline CDR1 MDHEN, CDR2 SYDVKM. With 6 bases clipped from V and 6 bases from J, the junction kept 11 bases outside the gene matches. The CDR3 extends over 15 amino acids. CDR3 in amino acids: CASSTGAPVRNEQFF. CDR3 sequence (DNA): TGTGCCAGCAGCACAGGGGCCCCCGTTCGCAATGAGCAGTTCTTC.

The V and J genes are TRBV4-1 and TRBJ1-6, with TRBD1 matching over 8 bases. Germline lookup yields CDR1 MGHRA and CDR2 YSYEKL. The CDR3 covers 19 residues. Unmatched junction bases numbered 11, after V lost 0 bases and J lost 4 bases. The CDR3 coding sequence is TGCGCCAGCAGCCAAGATGCTTGGGGGACAGGAGATTATAATTCACCCCTCCACTTT. This encodes CASSQDAWGTGDYNSPLHF.

The CDR3 DNA sequence: TGTGCCAGCAGTTCCACTGTACGGGAGACCCAGTACTTC. It yields the protein CASSSTVRETQYF. The V gene is TRBV6-5, the J gene TRBJ2-5; no firm D call. Deletions cut 4 bases from V and 5 bases from J, with 11 bases between. From germline, CDR1 is MNHEY and CDR2 SVGAGI. The CDR3 spans 13 residues.

The chain combines TRBV29-1 with TRBJ2-1; TRBD1 agrees at 7 bases. Germline assignment: CDR1 SQVTM and CDR2 ANQGSEA. The CDR3 extends over 16 amino acids. V gave up 4 bases and J gave up 0 bases; unmatched junction bases: 9. The CDR3 nucleotides read TGCAGCGTTGGAGAGGACAGGCAGAGCTCCTACAATGAGCAGTTCTTC. This codes for CSVGEDRQSSYNEQFF.

The CDR3 loop reads CASSLGGEQGLWEKLFF. The CDR3 nucleotides are TGTGCCAGCAGTTTGGGGGGGGAACAGGGATTATGGGAAAAACTGTTTTTT. The chain joins TRBV28 to TRBJ1-4, with D tentatively TRBD1 (6 bases). The CDR3 sequence is 17 residues long. V lost 3 bases and J 8 bases, leaving 22 bases between the germline ends. Germline lookup yields CDR1 MDHEN and CDR2 SYDVKM. Supplemented by reference TRBV28 and TRBJ1-4, the full variable domain reads DVKVTQSSRYLVKRTGEKVFLECVQDMDHENMFWYRQDPGLGLRLIYFSYDVKMKEKGDIPEGYSVSREKKERFSLILESASTNQTSMYLCASSLGGEQGLWEKLFFGSGTQLSVL.

This CDR3 reads CASSLFRTSGGGDTQYF. The CDR3, as DNA: TGTGCCAGCAGCTTGTTCCGGACTAGCGGGGGAGGAGATACGCAGTATTTT. The V gene is TRBV5-4, the J gene TRBJ2-3; 13 bases are shared with TRBD2. This CDR3 spans 17 amino acids. V was clipped by 1 base and J by 5 bases; unmatched bases: 7. From germline, CDR1 is SGHNT and CDR2 YYREEE (reference sequence).

The genes are TRBV2 and TRBJ2-5; a weak D match, TRBD1 (6 bases). The CDR3 runs 15 residues. Between the trimmed V and J ends, which lost 1 base and 4 bases, there was a span of 13 bases. CDR1 SNHLY and CDR2 FYNNEI come from the germline V gene. CDR3 region: CASSEVGARGETQYF. CDR3 nucleotides: TGTGCCAGCAGTGAAGTGGGGGCCCGGGGAGAGACCCAGTACTTC.

The J gene is TRBJ2-7, the V gene TRBV7-2; D ambiguous. The germline V and J ends were trimmed by 5 bases and 3 bases, with 11 bases remaining between them. Germline V gene lookup returns CDR1 SGHTA and CDR2 FQGNSA. This CDR3 contains 13 residues. CDR3 sequence: CASSPAPYYEQYF. For the CDR3, the DNA is TGTGCCAGCAGCCCCGCCCCCTACTACGAGCAGTACTTC.

The rearrangement uses TRBV7-9 and TRBJ1-3, with TRBD1 matching 9 bases. Germline trimming cut 5 bases from V and 4 bases from J; bases unmatched to any gene: 9. The CDR3 is 16 residues long. Germline loops: CDR1 SEHNR, CDR2 FQNEAQ (reference sequence). CDR3 in amino acids: CASSPRTGEIGNTIYF. Here the CDR3 DNA reads TGTGCCAGCAGCCCACGGACAGGGGAAATCGGAAACACCATATATTTT.

This clone was counted a few times. The V call is TRBV4-1, the J call TRBJ1-2, with a possible D match to TRBD1 (6 bases). This CDR3 is 15 amino acids long. Germline CDR1 reads MGHRA; CDR2 reads YSYEKL. Trimming pared 3 bases from V and 3 bases from J, leaving 14 bases between. CDR3 DNA sequence: TGCGCCAGCAGCCAGACAGGAAGGGGAGACTATGGCTACACCTTC. This codes for CASSQTGRGDYGYTF.

V usage is TRBV5-6 and J usage is TRBJ2-1, with a weak D call TRBD2 (7 bases). The CDR3 totals 15 residues. Between the trimmed V and J ends, which lost 4 bases and 4 bases, there was a span of 15 bases. The V gene's germline CDR1 is SGHDT and CDR2 YYEEEE. The CDR3 DNA reads TGTGCCAGCAGCCCAGGGGAGGGGCAGTACAATGAGCAGTTCTTC. Translation: CASSPGEGQYNEQFF.

V is TRBV5-1 and J is TRBJ2-5; maybe TRBD1 (6 bases). CDR3 length: 15 amino acids. CDR1 and CDR2 from the germline V gene are SGHRS and YFSETQ. The V end lost 2 bases, the J end lost 2 bases, and 13 bases lay between the germline ends. This CDR3 reads CASSLTGYNQETQYF. CDR3 sequence (DNA): TGCGCCAGCAGCTTAACAGGGTATAATCAAGAGACCCAGTACTTC.

This clone has more than one count but fewer than ten. The genes are TRBV4-1 and TRBJ2-1, with TRBD2 matching over 7 bases. The CDR3 loop spans 12 amino acids. The germline gives CDR1 MGHRA, CDR2 YSYEKL. J gave up 7 bases and V 3 bases, and 0 bases lay outside the gene matches. The chain's CDR3 is CASSQGGNEQFF. DNA for the CDR3: TGCGCCAGCAGCCAGGGGGGGAATGAGCAGTTCTTC.

The chain joins TRBV2 to TRBJ1-1, with D possibly matching TRBD1 (5 bases). Deletions cut 0 bases from V and 4 bases from J, with 15 bases between. CDR1 SNHLY and CDR2 FYNNEI come from the germline V gene. This CDR3 spans 16 amino acids. The CDR3 loop reads CASSEALGEGTTEAFF. The CDR3, as DNA: TGTGCCAGCAGTGAAGCGCTAGGGGAGGGGACCACTGAAGCTTTCTTT. Filled out from reference TRBV2 and TRBJ1-1, the complete variable domain reads EPEVTQTPSHQVTQMGQEVILRCVPISNHLYFYWYRQILGQKVEFLVSFYNNEISEKSEIFDDQFSVERPDGSNFTLKIRSTKLEDSAMYFCASSEALGEGTTEAFFGQGTRLTVV.

The chain uses TRBV28 and TRBJ1-1; D unclear. The V and J ends lost 6 bases and 5 bases respectively, with 7 bases between them. This CDR3 spans 11 amino acids. Germline loops: CDR1 MDHEN, CDR2 SYDVKM. Here the CDR3 DNA reads TGTGCCAGCAGCCCGGGGACTGAAGCTTTCTTT. Its protein product is CASSPGTEAFF.

This CDR3 reads CASSRYRGGDGYTF. The CDR3 coding sequence is TGCGCCAGCAGCCGGTACAGGGGCGGAGATGGCTACACCTTC. The chain recombines TRBV4-3 with TRBJ1-2; 7 positions agree with TRBD1. CDR3 size: 14 residues. CDR1 is LGHNA and CDR2 is YSLEER in the germline V gene. J lost 6 bases, V lost 4 bases, and 8 bases had no gene match.

This clone turned up a few times. The chain carries TRBV19 and TRBJ1-5, with 7 nucleotides matching TRBD1. With V trimmed by 5 bases and J by 0 bases, 4 bases remained unmatched. Germline CDR1 reads LNHDA; CDR2 reads SQIVND (reference sequence). This CDR3 comprises 15 residues. The CDR3 DNA is TGTGCCAGTAGTGGGGGACAGCATAGCAATCAGCCCCAGCATTTT. Protein sequence: CASSGGQHSNQPQHF.

V usage is TRBV5-1 and J usage is TRBJ1-4; D is unclear. CDR1 is SGHRS, CDR2 YFSETQ, per germline. The CDR3 has 16 amino acids. V was shortened by 0 bases and J by 4 bases, with 13 bases between the two germline ends. CDR3 DNA: TGCGCCAGCAGCTTGGAACGAGGTGTTCTTAATGAAAAACTGTTTTTT. It specifies CASSLERGVLNEKLFF.

This clone was counted a single time. The chain recombines TRBV5-1 with TRBJ2-6, with 9 bases aligning to TRBD1. Germline V gene data show CDR1 as SGHRS and CDR2 as YFSETQ. The CDR3 spans 19 residues. V lost 2 bases and J lost 3; bases outside the gene matches: 12. The CDR3: CASSLLRTGGPSGANVLTF. In DNA, the CDR3 is TGCGCCAGCAGCTTACTGCGCACAGGGGGCCCGAGTGGGGCCAACGTCCTGACTTTC.

In its sample, this clone was seen a few times. V gene TRBV9 combines with J gene TRBJ1-2, with D uncertain. Deletions cut 0 bases from V and 0 bases from J, with 9 bases between. Per the germline V gene, CDR1 is SGDLS and CDR2 is YYNGEE. The length of the CDR3 is 15 residues. CDR3 sequence: CASSVGGSTNYGYTF. The CDR3 nucleotides are TGTGCCAGCAGCGTAGGAGGGTCGACTAACTATGGCTACACCTTC.

Only a few counts were recorded for this clone. Here the CDR3 DNA reads TGTGCCAGCAGCTTACCGGACAGGAACACTGAAGCTTTCTTT. This codes for CASSLPDRNTEAFF. The chain is built from TRBV7-9 and TRBJ1-1; perhaps TRBD1 as D (6 bases). Trimming removed 2 bases at V and 1 base at J, with 8 bases between. The length of the CDR3 is 14 residues. CDR1 SEHNR and CDR2 FQNEAQ come from the germline V gene (reference sequence).

The V call is TRBV15, the J call TRBJ2-7; tentatively, D is TRBD1 (6 bases). V was pared by 4 bases and J by 4 bases, with 17 bases between. The CDR3 consists of 15 residues. Germline assignment: CDR1 LNHNV and CDR2 YYDKDF (reference sequence). The CDR3 DNA is TGTGCCACCAGCACCCCTGAGACAGGCAAATACGAGCAGTACTTC. Protein product: CATSTPETGKYEQYF.

The gene calls are TRBV7-9 and TRBJ2-3, with D perhaps matching TRBD2 (6 bases). CDR1 and CDR2 from the germline V gene are SEHNR and FQNEAQ (reference sequence). V was cut by 3 bases and J by 0 bases, with 13 bases left in between. CDR3 size: 16 residues. The DNA of the CDR3 is TGTGCCAGCAGCTTGCTTGTCGGGACTAGCACAGATACGCAGTATTTT. Translating gives CASSLLVGTSTDTQYF.

The genes are TRBV5-6 and TRBJ2-7, with 9 bases identical to TRBD2. V lost 4 bases and J lost 1; bases outside the gene matches: 9. The CDR3 has 16 amino acids. Germline CDR1 and CDR2: SGHDT and YYEEEE. The DNA of the CDR3 is TGTGCCAGCAGCCGAACCCGACTAGCGGCATCCTACGAGCAGTACTTC. Protein sequence: CASSRTRLAASYEQYF.

The chain recombines TRBV7-9 with TRBJ2-2; TRBD1 is a possible D gene (8 bases). Trimming stripped 7 bases from V and 4 bases from J, with 13 bases between. This CDR3 has 14 amino acids. The germline gives CDR1 SEHNR, CDR2 FQNEAQ (reference sequence). CDR3 in DNA: TGTGCCAGCACGGACAGGGAGGGCACCGGGGAGCTGTTTTTT. Its protein is CASTDREGTGELFF.

The rearrangement uses TRBV4-1 and TRBJ2-7, with 9 bases lining up with TRBD2. This CDR3 is built from 15 residues. CDR1 is MGHRA and CDR2 is YSYEKL in the germline V gene. Unmatched junction bases numbered 9, after V lost 6 bases and J lost 3 bases. Here the CDR3 DNA reads TGCGCCAGCAGTCTAGGACTAGCGAGAGGCTACGAGCAGTACTTC. Translated: CASSLGLARGYEQYF.

The chain carries TRBV7-2 and TRBJ2-5; 11 nucleotides align to TRBD1. The J segment lost 4 bases and the V segment lost 6 bases, leaving 10 bases of the junction unmatched. Germline V lookup: CDR1 SGHTA, CDR2 FQGNSA. This CDR3 is 16 amino acids long. CDR3 residues: CASRLSGQGAGETQYF. CDR3 bases: TGTGCCAGCAGACTCTCAGGACAGGGGGCTGGAGAGACCCAGTACTTC.